A single sample is the source of the 7 T cell receptor beta chains below, sequenced in a study of blood T cell repertoires in COVID-19. Data came from immunoSEQ multiplex PCR; TCRdb stores just in-frame clones and leaves some out. The sample has roughly 350,000 clones, roughly 86% seen once; the top ten hold 7.3%. The sample consisted of peripheral blood. The receptors derive from a woman aged 70-85 years with COVID-19, enrolled during active disease.

A single count supports this clone. The chain joins TRBV24-1 to TRBJ1-2; 7 nucleotides match TRBD1. Germline CDR1 KGHDR, CDR2 SFDVKD. With V trimmed by 4 bases and J by 8 bases, 9 bases remained unmatched. This CDR3 spans 14 amino acids. CDR3 DNA: TGTGCCACCAGTGACCCGGGACAGCCGAGCGGCTACACCTTC. Amino acid sequence: CATSDPGQPSGYTF.

Worth noting for this clone: Other nucleotide sequences from this sample produce the same CDR3. The CDR3 nucleotides are TGCGCCAGCAGCTTGTACAGGGGAAACACTGAAGCTTTCTTT. Residues: CASSLYRGNTEAFF. The chain has TRBV5-1 and TRBJ1-1, with 7 bases fitting TRBD1. The CDR3 is 14 residues long. CDR1 and CDR2 (germline): SGHRS, YFSETQ. The V segment lost 1 base and the J segment 2 bases; nucleotides outside the gene matches: 2.

The gene calls are TRBV5-1 and TRBJ1-2, with unresolved D. This CDR3 comprises 11 residues. The germline V and J ends were trimmed by 4 bases and 5 bases, with 6 bases remaining between them. Germline CDR1 is SGHRS and CDR2 is YFSETQ. CDR3 loop: CASSVGYGYTF. Written as DNA, the CDR3 is TGCGCCAGCAGCGTCGGTTATGGCTACACCTTC. The full variable domain, rest sourced from reference TRBV5-1 and TRBJ1-2, is KAGVTQTPRYLIKTRGQQVTLSCSPISGHRSVSWYQQTPGQGLQFLFEYFSETQRNKGNFPGRFSGRQFSNSRSEMNVSTLELGDSALYLCASSVGYGYTFGSGTRLTVV.

V usage is TRBV12-3 or TRBV12-4 and J usage is TRBJ1-2; TRBD1 agrees at 7 bases. Trimming at V came to 6 bases and at J to 6 bases, leaving 7 bases not matched to a gene. The CDR3 loop spans 13 amino acids. CDR3 nucleotide sequence: TGTGCCAGCAGCCCGGACAGGAATCATGGCTACACCTTC. Translated: CASSPDRNHGYTF.

This clone was counted only a few times. This rearrangement joins TRBV7-9 to TRBJ2-5, with TRBD1 matching 7 bases. The CDR3 spans 16 residues. The germline V gene has CDR1 SEHNR and CDR2 FQNEAQ (reference sequence). V was clipped by 5 bases and J by 0 bases; unmatched bases: 9. CDR3 amino acids: CASSHRTGNYQETQYF. DNA of the CDR3: TGTGCCAGCAGCCATAGGACAGGCAACTACCAAGAGACCCAGTACTTC.

There are a few counts of this clone. J is TRBJ1-3 and V is TRBV30, with 10 nucleotides matching TRBD1. CDR3 length: 16 residues. CDR1 GTSNPN and CDR2 SVGIG come from the germline V gene (reference sequence). J lost 9 bases, V lost 1 base, and 12 bases had no gene match. DNA of the CDR3: TGTGCCTGGAGTGACCTTGACAGGGGGCTGTGGGGCACCATATATTTT. Protein product: CAWSDLDRGLWGTIYF.

The genes are TRBV7-2 and TRBJ2-1; the D gene is possibly TRBD2 (5 bases). V gave up 4 bases and J gave up 9 bases, with 19 bases separating them. From germline, CDR1 is SGHTA and CDR2 FQGNSA. The CDR3 is 15 amino acids. DNA for the CDR3: TGTGCCAGCAGCTCTAGCCCCGGGTCCAATGGTGAGCAGTTCTTC. This gives the protein CASSSSPGSNGEQFF.